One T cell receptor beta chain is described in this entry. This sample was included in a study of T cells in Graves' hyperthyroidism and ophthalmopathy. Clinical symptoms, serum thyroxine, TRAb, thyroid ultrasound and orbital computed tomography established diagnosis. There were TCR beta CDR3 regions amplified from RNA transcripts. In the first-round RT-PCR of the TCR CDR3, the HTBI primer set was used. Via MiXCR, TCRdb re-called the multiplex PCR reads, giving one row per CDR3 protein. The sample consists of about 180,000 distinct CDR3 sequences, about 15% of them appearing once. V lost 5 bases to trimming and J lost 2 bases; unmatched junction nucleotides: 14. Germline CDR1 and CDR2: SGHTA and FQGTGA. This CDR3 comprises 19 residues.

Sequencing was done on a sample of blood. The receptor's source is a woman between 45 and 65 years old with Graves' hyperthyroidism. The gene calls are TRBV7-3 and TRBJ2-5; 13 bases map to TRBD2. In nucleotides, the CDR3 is TGTGCCAGCAGCCCCCTCGGGGGTGGACTAGCGGGAGAACAAGAGACCCAGTACTTC. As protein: CASSPLGGGLAGEQETQYF.